Following are 18 T cell receptor beta chains from one sample sequenced in a study of identical twins (dated by TCRdb to the mid-2010s). Libraries were prepared through 5' RACE. Sequencing used an Illumina HiSeq 2000. TCRdb reprocessing: public reads trimmed at Q25 with fastp, clones called with MiXCR, in-frame beta chains kept. Each entry merges the rows of one CDR3 protein and shows their most common DNA and genes. Recorded for this sample are roughly 1,500,000 distinct CDR3 sequences; less than 40% of them occurred a single time. Approximately 0.29% of the sample comes from the top ten. Sequencing was performed on cord blood. The receptors here all came from a newborn girl in good health.

The chain joins TRBV12-3 or TRBV12-4 to TRBJ1-5, with D uncertain. The V and J ends lost 1 base and 1 base respectively, with 20 bases between them. The CDR3 sequence is 19 residues long. Written as DNA, the CDR3 is TGTGCCAGCAGTTTAGACACTTATTGGTCGGGAGGAAGCAATCAGCCCCAGCATTTT. This translates into CASSLDTYWSGGSNQPQHF.

This sequence joins TRBV27 and TRBJ2-4, with D possibly being TRBD1 or TRBD2 (5 bases each). Gene TRBJ2-7 matches the end of the DNA better, so the J call may be wrong. CDR3 size: 13 residues. CDR1 is MNHEY and CDR2 is SMNVEV in the germline V gene (reference sequence). CDR3 amino acids: CASGLGRIYEQYF. DNA of the CDR3: TGTGCCAGCGGTCTGGGACGGATCTACGAGCAGTACTTC.

Notes on this clonotype: A much more abundant neighbour one base away suggests this may be a read error. This sequence joins TRBV7-2 and TRBJ2-3; 8 bases align to TRBD1. Germline CDR1 reads SGHTA; CDR2 reads FQGNSA. The CDR3 sequence is 15 residues long. The CDR3 loop is CVSSLKTGGTDTQYF. The DNA for the CDR3 is TGTGTCAGCAGCTTGAAGACAGGGGGCACAGATACGCAGTATTTT.

The table lists this clonotype with a count of one. A much larger clone is a single base away; this may be a read error. The V gene is TRBV24-1, the J gene TRBJ2-3; TRBD2 aligns across 11 bases. Germline V lookup: CDR1 KGHDR, CDR2 SFDVKD. The CDR3 is 13 amino acids. The CDR3 region is CAARTSGTDTQYF. The CDR3 DNA sequence: TGTGCCGCCAGGACTAGCGGGACAGATACGCAGTATTTT.

This clonotype was detected ten times or more. This sequence joins TRBV4-1 and TRBJ2-1, with 7 positions matching TRBD2. Trimming took 1 base from V and 4 from J; bases not matched to a gene: 4. CDR1 is MGHRA and CDR2 is YSYEKL in the germline V gene. This CDR3 has 15 amino acids. The CDR3 bases are TGCGCCAGCAGCCAAGTGTCCGGGGGGTACAATGAGCAGTTCTTC. The encoded protein is CASSQVSGGYNEQFF.

This clonotype was counted between two and nine times. J is TRBJ2-5 and V is TRBV12-3 or TRBV12-4; D perhaps matches TRBD2 (5 bases). V lost 7 bases, J lost 5 bases, and 14 bases lay in between. The CDR3 is 13 residues long. The CDR3 here is CASMNIPGETQYF. The DNA of the CDR3 is TGTGCCAGCATGAATATCCCGGGGGAGACCCAGTACTTC.

J is TRBJ1-3 and V is TRBV2; D not resolved. CDR1 is SNHLY and CDR2 is FYNNEI in the germline V gene. V was pared by 0 bases and J by 0 bases, with 6 bases between. The CDR3 is made up of 15 amino acids. The DNA of the CDR3 is TGTGCCAGCAGTGAAGCTTACAACTCTGGAAACACCATATATTTT. Translating it yields CASSEAYNSGNTIYF.

A few counts support this clonotype. The chain has TRBV5-1 and TRBJ1-5; D perhaps matches TRBD1 (5 bases). This CDR3 contains 14 residues. V lost 0 bases to trimming and J lost 5 bases, with 9 bases between them. From germline, CDR1 is SGHRS and CDR2 YFSETQ. The CDR3 spells CASSLGTLYQPQHF. In DNA, the CDR3 is TGCGCCAGCAGCTTGGGGACACTGTATCAGCCCCAGCATTTT.

This clonotype came up a few times. This chain uses TRBV20-1 with TRBJ1-2; perhaps TRBD1 as D (6 bases). Deletions cut 4 bases from V and 0 bases from J, with 12 bases between. The CDR3 runs 14 residues. Germline CDR1 DFQATT, CDR2 SNEGSKA (reference sequence). The CDR3 DNA is TGCAGTGCTAAACAGGGTCTTACTAACTATGGCTACACCTTC. It encodes CSAKQGLTNYGYTF.

This clonotype has just a few counts. The chain recombines TRBV12-3 or TRBV12-4 with TRBJ2-3; 9 bases match TRBD1. V lost 6 bases and J lost 0; bases outside the gene matches: 13. The CDR3 totals 18 residues. The CDR3: CASSTRRQGGTSTDTQYF. The CDR3 DNA sequence: TGTGCCAGCAGCACGAGGAGACAGGGGGGAACTAGCACAGATACGCAGTATTTT.

The rearrangement links TRBV7-6 to TRBJ2-5; 8 nucleotides line up with TRBD1. The end of the DNA fits TRBJ2-7 better, so the J call may be wrong. This CDR3 spans 15 amino acids. The V gene's germline CDR1 is SGHVS and CDR2 FNYEAQ. CDR3 sequence (DNA): TGTGCCAGCAGCTTAGATGCAGGGGGCCCTTACGAGCAGTACTTC. It translates to CASSLDAGGPYEQYF.

This chain connects TRBV5-1 to TRBJ1-2; TRBD1 aligns across 11 bases. V dropped 4 bases and J dropped 4; count of bases not matched to a gene: 6. CDR1 and CDR2 (germline): SGHRS, YFSETQ. This CDR3 contains 15 residues. Written as DNA, the CDR3 is TGCGCCAGCAGCCCGGACAGGGGGCTGGGCTATGGCTACACCTTC. This sequence encodes CASSPDRGLGYGYTF.

The rearrangement links TRBV6-1 to TRBJ2-2; 9 nucleotides align to TRBD1. The CDR3 totals 15 residues. Germline-derived CDR1 and CDR2 are MNHNS and SASEGT. Trimming took 7 bases from V and 1 from J; bases not matched to a gene: 4. CDR3 sequence (DNA): TGTGCCAGCACGAGACAGGGGGAGAACACCGGGGAGCTGTTTTTT. This gives the protein CASTRQGENTGELFF.

The chain recombines TRBV5-1 with TRBJ2-1; D might be TRBD1 (6 bases). The CDR3 contains 14 residues. V lost 6 bases to trimming and J lost 5 bases, with 15 bases between them. Germline CDR1 is SGHRS and CDR2 is YFSETQ. As DNA, the CDR3 is TGCGCCAGCAATTGGGGGCAGAGGAACAATGAGCAGTTCTTC. Its translation: CASNWGQRNNEQFF.

There are a few counts of this clonotype. The chain joins TRBV27 to TRBJ2-6; tentative D call: TRBD1 (5 bases). CDR1 and CDR2 (germline): MNHEY, SMNVEV (reference sequence). The CDR3 is made up of 16 amino acids. Trimming took 0 bases from V and 0 from J, leaving 6 bases between them. CDR3 region: CASSLSDSSGANVLTF. CDR3 nucleotide sequence: TGTGCCAGCAGTTTATCCGACAGCTCTGGGGCCAACGTCCTGACTTTC.

This clonotype was seen just once. A much larger clone differs by one base, so this may be a read error. This sequence joins TRBV21-1 and TRBJ1-1. TRBV21-1 is listed as a pseudogene. CDR3 length equals 13 residues. CDR3 region: CASSKRQNTEAFF. CDR3 DNA sequence: TGTGCCAGCAGCAAAAGACAGAACACTGAAGCTTTCTTT.

The chain uses TRBV20-1 and TRBJ2-5; possibly TRBD1 for D (6 bases). V was cut by 6 bases and J by 2 bases, with 10 bases left in between. There are 12 residues in the CDR3. Per the germline V gene, CDR1 is DFQATT and CDR2 is SNEGSKA (reference sequence). The DNA of the CDR3 is TGCAGTGCCGACAGGCAGCAAGAGACCCAGTACTTC. Protein: CSADRQQETQYF.

This clonotype was detected a few times. The V call is TRBV2, the J call TRBJ1-5; D gene unclear. Between the trimmed V and J ends, which lost 3 bases and 1 base, there was a span of 7 bases. Per germline, CDR1 SNHLY and CDR2 FYNNEI. CDR3 length: 14 amino acids. For the CDR3, the DNA is TGTGCCAGCAGTGAGATGGGAAGCAATCAGCCCCAGCATTTT. The encoded protein is CASSEMGSNQPQHF.